These 10 T cell receptor beta chains originate from one sample sequenced in a study of shared clonotypes between healthy human individuals. The method was immunoSEQ multiplex PCR; TCRdb's version includes in-frame clones alone and lacks a portion of them. The repertoire holds roughly 300,000 clones, 70% to 75% seen once, with 10% in the top ten. The sample comprised memory CD4+ T cells sorted from blood. Stated subset: CD45RA-negative fraction. These receptors all come from a man aged 25 to 45 in good health.

The rearrangement uses TRBV7-5 and TRBJ1-3; the D call TRBD1 from the table was never checked on the DNA. TRBV7-5 is noted as a pseudogene. The CDR3 totals 17 residues. DNA of the CDR3: TGTGCCAGAAGCACAGGACAGGAACCAGCCTCTGGAAACACCATATATTTT. As protein: CARSTGQEPASGNTIYF.

This chain uses TRBV7-9 with TRBJ2-6; 7 bases are shared with TRBD2. J was trimmed by 0 bases and V by 5 bases; bases with no gene match: 10. The CDR3 sequence is 18 residues long. Germline lookup yields CDR1 SEHNR and CDR2 FQNEAQ (reference sequence). The CDR3 reads CASSQVWDYPSGANVLTF. The CDR3 coding sequence is TGTGCCAGCAGCCAAGTCTGGGACTACCCCTCTGGGGCCAACGTCCTGACTTTC.

About this clone itself: One end of the junction is discordant with germline, which a read error may explain. The CDR3 sequence is CASRLAGGPVSAQFF. CDR3 bases: TGTGCCAGCAGGTTAGCGGGAGGGCCGGTTTCGGCGCAGTTCTTC. The rearrangement joins TRBV7-8 to TRBJ2-1; 11 nucleotides match TRBD2. The CDR3 spans 15 residues. Germline CDR1 and CDR2: SGHVS and FQNEAQ.

This clone was found once. The V call is TRBV7-8, the J call TRBJ2-7; D is possibly TRBD2 (6 bases). The germline CDR1 and CDR2 sequences are SGHVS and FQNEAQ. Trimming took 2 bases from V and 3 from J, leaving 8 bases between them. CDR3 size: 13 residues. Written as DNA, the CDR3 is TGTGCCAGCAGCTTACGGGAGATCTACGAGCAGTACTTC. Residues: CASSLREIYEQYF.

In the case of this clone: One base away lies a much larger clone, so this may be a sequencing read error. J is TRBJ2-7 and V is TRBV11-2; the match to TRBD1 covers 7 bases. This CDR3 contains 18 residues. Germline values: CDR1 SGHAT, CDR2 FQNNGV. The J segment lost 2 bases and the V segment lost 1 base, leaving 14 bases of the junction unmatched. CDR3: CASSLASQGDSRTYEQYF. CDR3 sequence (DNA): TGTGCCAGCAGCTTAGCTAGCCAGGGGGACAGCCGGACCTACGAGCAGTACTTC.

The chain combines TRBV25-1 with TRBJ2-5; D not resolved. V was trimmed by 10 bases and J by 3 bases, leaving 15 bases between them. The CDR3 runs to 13 residues. Germline V gives CDR1 MGHDK, CDR2 SYGVNS. CDR3 sequence: CAILGLDEETQYF. The CDR3, as DNA: TGTGCCATCCTGGGGTTAGACGAAGAGACCCAGTACTTC. The whole variable domain, filled in from reference TRBV25-1 and TRBJ2-5, reads EADIYQTPRYLVIGTGKKITLECSQTMGHDKMYWYQQDPGMELHLIHYSYGVNSTEKGDLSSESTVSRIRTEHFPLTLESARPSHTSQYLCAILGLDEETQYFGPGTRLLVL.

V usage is TRBV7-9 and J usage is TRBJ1-4; D may be TRBD1 (5 bases). Deletions cut 5 bases from V and 5 bases from J, with 12 bases between. The germline V gene has CDR1 SEHNR and CDR2 FQNEAQ (reference sequence). The CDR3 sequence is 14 residues long. CDR3 protein: CASSPTETNEKLFF. CDR3 bases: TGTGCCAGCAGCCCGACAGAGACGAATGAAAAACTGTTTTTT.

On this clone: Within the sample, other DNA sequences also encode this same CDR3. The V gene is TRBV7-9, the J gene TRBJ1-1; the D gene is possibly TRBD1 (5 bases). The CDR3 is 10 residues long. Per germline, CDR1 SEHNR and CDR2 FQNEAQ (reference sequence). V lost 5 bases and J lost 8, with 6 bases in between. The CDR3 DNA is TGTGCCAGCAGCGGGACCGAAGCTTTCTTT. Protein: CASSGTEAFF. Looking up the rest from reference TRBV7-9 and TRBJ1-1 gives the full variable domain: DTGVSQNPRHKITKRGQNVTFRCDPISEHNRLYWYRQTLGQGPEFLTYFQNEAQLEKSRLLSDRFSAERPKGSFSTLEIQRTEQGDSAMYLCASSGTEAFFGQGTRLTVV.

The chain links TRBV19 to TRBJ2-5, with TRBD1 matching 9 bases. Germline V gene data show CDR1 as LNHDA and CDR2 as SQIVND (reference sequence). The CDR3 length is 16 residues. V shed 2 bases, J shed 5 bases, and the junction held 9 bases outside the gene matches. DNA for the CDR3: TGTGCCAGTAGTATAAGACCAACAGGGGGCTATGAGACCCAGTACTTC. This codes for CASSIRPTGGYETQYF.

The sample holds one count of this clone. V and J are TRBV11-2 and TRBJ1-4; 7 nucleotides line up with TRBD1. The CDR3 consists of 15 residues. Germline V gene sequence: CDR1 SGHAT, CDR2 FQNNGV. V dropped 3 bases and J dropped 3; count of bases not matched to a gene: 4. The CDR3 nucleotides read TGTGCCAGCAGCTTGGGGACAGTAGCTAATGAAAAACTGTTTTTT. Translation gives CASSLGTVANEKLFF. Filled out from reference TRBV11-2 and TRBJ1-4, the complete variable domain reads EAGVAQSPRYKIIEKRQSVAFWCNPISGHATLYWYQQILGQGPKLLIQFQNNGVVDDSQLPKDRFSAERLKGVDSTLKIQPAKLEDSAVYLCASSLGTVANEKLFFGSGTQLSVL.